This entry lists 14 T cell receptor beta chains sequenced from one sample in a study of blood T cells in healthy people across ages. Using a J-beta primer mix together with a sample-barcoded 5' primer, a second PCR was run for roughly 7 to 11 cycles. MiXCR, run by TCRdb on the 5' RACE reads, gives a single entry per CDR3 protein. The top ten clones hold around 8% of a sample with around 1.5 million distinct CDR3 sequences, around 39% of them seen once. Sequencing input: blood. Every receptor here comes from a woman younger than 35 in good health.

CDR3 region: CASSFGLRIYEQYF. CDR3 in DNA: TGTGCCAGCAGTTTCGGACTGCGCATCTACGAGCAGTACTTC. This rearrangement joins TRBV12-3 or TRBV12-4 to TRBJ2-7, with a tentative D call TRBD2 (5 bases). The CDR3 is 14 amino acids. With 3 bases removed from V and 3 bases from J, the gap between germline ends came to 12 bases.

This clonotype was counted between two and nine times. V gene TRBV12-3 or TRBV12-4 combines with J gene TRBJ2-1; D unclear. V was trimmed by 6 bases and J by 0 bases, leaving 9 bases between them. The CDR3 consists of 14 residues. CDR3 in amino acids: CASRWGSSYNEQFF. CDR3 nucleotides: TGTGCCAGCAGGTGGGGTAGCTCCTACAATGAGCAGTTCTTC.

This clonotype appeared once. The chain combines TRBV9 with TRBJ2-3; the match to TRBD2 covers 7 bases. There are 18 residues in the CDR3. V dropped 0 bases and J dropped 0; count of bases not matched to a gene: 10. CDR1 and CDR2 from the germline V gene are SGDLS and YYNGEE. The CDR3 protein is CASSVAEAGRTSTDTQYF. CDR3 bases: TGTGCCAGCAGCGTAGCGGAAGCGGGGCGAACCAGCACAGATACGCAGTATTTT.

The V and J genes are TRBV21-1 and TRBJ2-7; the D call TRBD1 from the table was never checked on the DNA. TRBV21-1 is a pseudogene. The CDR3 is 17 amino acids. The CDR3 sequence is CASSPPQEQGSMYEQYF. CDR3 bases: TGTGCCAGCAGCCCACCCCAAGAACAGGGCTCGATGTACGAGCAGTACTTC.

This clonotype came up a few times. The CDR3 is CASLQGAGRGYTF. The CDR3 DNA is TGTGCCAGCCTACAGGGGGCCGGTCGGGGCTACACCTTC. This chain uses TRBV12-3 or TRBV12-4 with TRBJ1-2, with 9 nucleotides matching TRBD1. The junction had 9 bases not matched to a gene; V was cut back by 8 bases and J by 8 bases. CDR3 size: 13 residues.

The J gene is TRBJ1-6, the V gene TRBV3-1, with D possibly TRBD1 on 5 matching bases. Per germline, CDR1 LGHDT and CDR2 YNNKEL (reference sequence). The CDR3 contains 18 residues. V was clipped by 4 bases and J by 4 bases, with 20 bases between them. The CDR3 is CASSPSGTDLAYNSPLHF. The CDR3 coding sequence is TGTGCCAGCAGCCCCTCCGGGACGGACCTTGCTTATAATTCACCCCTCCACTTT.

V usage is TRBV14 and J usage is TRBJ2-3, with D tentatively TRBD1 (6 bases). Germline assignment: CDR1 SGHDN and CDR2 FVKESK. Trimming stripped 0 bases from V and 3 bases from J, with 13 bases between. This CDR3 region has 16 residues. The CDR3 loop reads CASSQDPGHLTDTQYF. The CDR3, as DNA: TGTGCCAGCAGCCAAGACCCGGGACATCTGACAGATACGCAGTATTTT.

The rearrangement links TRBV3-1 to TRBJ2-7, with D possibly matching TRBD2 (6 bases). Germline lookup yields CDR1 LGHDT and CDR2 YNNKEL (reference sequence). The V and J ends lost 1 base and 1 base respectively, with 14 bases between them. CDR3 length equals 16 residues. The CDR3 spells CASSQVFGGESYEQYF. CDR3 DNA sequence: TGTGCCAGCAGCCAAGTATTCGGCGGGGAGTCCTACGAGCAGTACTTC.

The J gene is TRBJ2-7, the V gene TRBV12-3 or TRBV12-4; D possibly uses TRBD1 or TRBD2 (5 bases each). V dropped 2 bases and J dropped 5 bases, with 13 bases sitting between them. The CDR3 is 14 residues long. CDR3 in DNA: TGTGCCAGCAGTTTACCAGACGGGGCCCACGAGCAGTACTTC. This codes for CASSLPDGAHEQYF.

J is TRBJ2-2 and V is TRBV10-3; the match to TRBD2 covers 10 bases. The germline CDR1 and CDR2 sequences are ENHRY and SYGVKD. The V gene end was trimmed by 3 bases and the J gene end by 2 bases; junction bases not matched to a gene: 9. The CDR3 is made up of 18 amino acids. CDR3 loop: CAISETQGLASNTGELFF. CDR3 sequence (DNA): TGTGCCATCAGTGAAACCCAGGGACTAGCGAGTAACACCGGGGAGCTGTTTTTT.

CDR3 sequence reads: CASSYTHPDRGFYNEQFF. The CDR3 DNA sequence: TGTGCCAGCAGTTACACCCACCCGGACAGGGGTTTTTACAATGAGCAGTTCTTC. The V and J genes are TRBV6-2 or TRBV6-3 and TRBJ2-1; 9 nucleotides agree with TRBD1. The CDR3 is made up of 18 amino acids. CDR1 is MNHEY, CDR2 SVGEGT, per germline. Trimming took 2 bases from V and 4 from J; bases not matched to a gene: 12.

The genes are TRBV7-9 and TRBJ2-2; D gene unclear. The CDR3 contains 13 residues. The germline V gene has CDR1 SEHNR and CDR2 FQNEAQ (reference sequence). Trimming removed 3 bases from V and 6 bases from J, with 8 bases in between. As DNA, the CDR3 is TGTGCCAGCAGCTTTTCATCCTCCGGGGAGCTGTTTTTT. It yields the protein CASSFSSSGELFF.

V usage is TRBV5-1 and J usage is TRBJ2-1; 10 nucleotides line up with TRBD2. There are 14 residues in the CDR3. Per germline, CDR1 SGHRS and CDR2 YFSETQ. Trimming cost V 0 bases and J 15 bases; bases outside gene matches: 9. The CDR3 protein is CASSLAPSGGGWFF. The CDR3 nucleotides are TGCGCCAGCAGCTTGGCGCCTAGCGGGGGAGGGTGGTTCTTC. The full variable domain, in which reference TRBV5-1 and TRBJ2-1 provide the parts outside the CDR3, is KAGVTQTPRYLIKTRGQQVTLSCSPISGHRSVSWYQQTPGQGLQFLFEYFSETQRNKGNFPGRFSGRQFSNSRSEMNVSTLELGDSALYLCASSLAPSGGGWFFGPGTRLTVL.

The chain joins TRBV5-1 to TRBJ1-1; the match to TRBD1 covers 7 bases. The ends lost 4 bases at V and 0 bases at J; junction bases unmatched: 6. The CDR3 sequence is 15 residues long. Germline V gives CDR1 SGHRS, CDR2 YFSETQ. CDR3 DNA: TGCGCCAGCAGCCTCGGACAGGATATGAACACTGAAGCTTTCTTT. Its protein is CASSLGQDMNTEAFF. The full variable domain, rest sourced from reference TRBV5-1 and TRBJ1-1, is KAGVTQTPRYLIKTRGQQVTLSCSPISGHRSVSWYQQTPGQGLQFLFEYFSETQRNKGNFPGRFSGRQFSNSRSEMNVSTLELGDSALYLCASSLGQDMNTEAFFGQGTRLTVV.